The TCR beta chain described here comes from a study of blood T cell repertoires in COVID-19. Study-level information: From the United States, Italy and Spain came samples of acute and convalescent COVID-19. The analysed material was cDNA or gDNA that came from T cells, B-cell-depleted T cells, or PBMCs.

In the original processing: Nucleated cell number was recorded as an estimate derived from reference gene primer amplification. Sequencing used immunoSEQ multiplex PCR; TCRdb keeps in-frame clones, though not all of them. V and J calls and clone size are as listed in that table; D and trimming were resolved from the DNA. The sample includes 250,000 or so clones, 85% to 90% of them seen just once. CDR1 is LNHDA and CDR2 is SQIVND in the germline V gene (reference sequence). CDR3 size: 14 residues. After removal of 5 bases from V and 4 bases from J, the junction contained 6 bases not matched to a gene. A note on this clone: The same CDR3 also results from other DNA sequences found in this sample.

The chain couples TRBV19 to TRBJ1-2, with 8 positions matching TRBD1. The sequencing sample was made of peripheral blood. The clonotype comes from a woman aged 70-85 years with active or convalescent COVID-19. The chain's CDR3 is CASSPRDRPYGYTF. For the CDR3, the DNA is TGTGCCAGTAGTCCTCGGGACAGGCCCTATGGCTACACCTTC.